Following are 8 T cell receptor beta chains from one sample sequenced in a study of PD-1 blockade in mismatch repair-deficient tumors. Clones were sequenced by immunoSEQ multiplex PCR, and TCRdb holds only the in-frame ones, with some missing. This sample has about 68,000 clones, with more than 75% found just once. The input for sequencing was peripheral blood, taken 2 weeks after starting pembrolizumab. The source of these receptors is an adult with mismatch repair-deficient cancer.

V is TRBV5-4 and J is TRBJ2-3, with TRBD2 matching 12 bases. The CDR3 consists of 15 residues. Germline values: CDR1 SGHNT, CDR2 YYREEE (reference sequence). The trim removed 8 bases at V and 7 bases at J, leaving 11 bases unmatched. CDR3 protein: CASGLAGSSIYTQYF. As DNA, the CDR3 is TGTGCCAGTGGACTAGCGGGGAGCAGCATTTATACGCAGTATTTT.

V is TRBV7-3 and J is TRBJ2-3; TRBD2 matches 14 bases. The CDR3 is 16 amino acids. After removal of 5 bases from V and 2 bases from J, the junction contained 3 bases not matched to a gene. CDR1 is SGHTA, CDR2 FQGTGA, per germline. This chain's CDR3 is CASSMGLAGVTDTQYF. DNA of the CDR3: TGTGCCAGCAGCATGGGACTAGCGGGAGTCACAGATACGCAGTATTTT.

This clone appeared once. V usage is TRBV4-2 and J usage is TRBJ2-2; no firm D call. Germline CDR1 is LGHNA and CDR2 is YNFKEQ. This CDR3 has 16 amino acids. V dropped 3 bases and J dropped 3 bases, with 14 bases sitting between them. CDR3 nucleotides: TGTGCCAGCAGCCATCCTGGTTTGGGCGACACCGGGGAGCTGTTTTTT. Protein: CASSHPGLGDTGELFF.

The V call is TRBV30, the J call TRBJ2-2; the D gene could be TRBD1 or TRBD2 (5 bases each). V lost 8 bases to trimming and J lost 7 bases, with 23 bases between them. Germline V lookup: CDR1 GTSNPN, CDR2 SVGIG (reference sequence). The CDR3 is 15 residues long. CDR3 in amino acids: CAHRGLGTRDGELFF. The CDR3 DNA follows: TGTGCCCACCGAGGGTTAGGGACCAGGGACGGGGAGCTGTTTTTT.

V and J are TRBV4-3 and TRBJ2-1; 10 bases are a match to TRBD2. In germline, CDR1 is LGHNA, CDR2 YSLEER. The CDR3 covers 17 residues. V gave up 1 base and J gave up 0 bases; unmatched junction bases: 3. This CDR3 reads CASSQGPSGSSYNEQFF. The CDR3, as DNA: TGCGCCAGCAGCCAAGGGCCTAGCGGGAGCTCCTACAATGAGCAGTTCTTC.

V usage is TRBV19 and J usage is TRBJ2-1, with 10 bases lining up with TRBD2. CDR3 size: 17 residues. The V gene's germline CDR1 is LNHDA and CDR2 SQIVND (reference sequence). V lost 0 bases and J lost 0; bases outside the gene matches: 2. For the CDR3, the DNA is TGTGCCAGTAGTATAGACCGGACTAGCGGCTCCTACAATGAGCAGTTCTTC. It yields the protein CASSIDRTSGSYNEQFF.

The J gene is TRBJ2-1, the V gene TRBV7-9; D gene unclear. The CDR3 is made up of 16 amino acids. V lost 2 bases and J 0 bases, leaving 11 bases between the germline ends. Germline V lookup: CDR1 SEHNR, CDR2 FQNEAQ (reference sequence). The DNA for the CDR3 is TGTGCCAGCAGCTTAAGGTCACTTAGCTCCTACAATGAGCAGTTCTTC. Protein: CASSLRSLSSYNEQFF.

The rearrangement joins TRBV12-5 to TRBJ2-6, with 13 bases fitting TRBD2. The CDR3 spans 19 residues. Germline V gives CDR1 LGHNT, CDR2 FRNRAP. J gave up 3 bases and V 0 bases, and 5 bases lay outside the gene matches. CDR3 loop: CASGLVRLAGGVGANVLTF. The DNA for the CDR3 is TGTGCTAGTGGTTTGGTACGACTAGCGGGAGGAGTTGGGGCCAACGTCCTGACTTTC.